These 16 T cell receptor beta chains were sequenced from one sample in a study of CD8 T cells in Susac syndrome. With random hexamers, roughly 0.5 to 1 ug RNA was reverse transcribed. A single record per CDR3 protein comes from TCRdb applying MiXCR to the immunoSEQ multiplex PCR reads. The sample consists of about 140,000 distinct CDR3 sequences, nearly 95% of them appearing once. The sample was CD8+ T cells from PBMCs. The receptors here all came from a human donor in good health.

The chain has TRBV28 and TRBJ2-3, with 14 nucleotides matching TRBD2. The CDR3 has 18 residues. The V gene end was trimmed by 5 bases and the J gene end by 3 bases; junction bases not matched to a gene: 10. Per the germline V gene, CDR1 is MDHEN and CDR2 is SYDVKM. Here the CDR3 DNA reads TGTGCCAGCAGTCTCACGGGACTAGCGGGAGTAGGGACAGATACGCAGTATTTT. As protein: CASSLTGLAGVGTDTQYF. Looking up the rest from reference TRBV28 and TRBJ2-3 gives the full variable domain: DVKVTQSSRYLVKRTGEKVFLECVQDMDHENMFWYRQDPGLGLRLIYFSYDVKMKEKGDIPEGYSVSREKKERFSLILESASTNQTSMYLCASSLTGLAGVGTDTQYFGPGTRLTVL.

The gene calls are TRBV5-1 and TRBJ1-2; no clear D. Trimming took 0 bases from V and 7 from J, leaving 13 bases between them. The CDR3 totals 14 residues. CDR1 and CDR2 from the germline V gene are SGHRS and YFSETQ. This CDR3 reads CASSLAPSRGGYTF. The DNA for the CDR3 is TGCGCCAGCAGCTTGGCACCCTCTCGGGGTGGCTACACCTTC.

This chain joins TRBV11-2 and TRBJ2-3; D is unclear. Germline V gene sequence: CDR1 SGHAT, CDR2 FQNNGV. The V and J ends lost 2 bases and 0 bases respectively, with 9 bases between them. The CDR3 length is 15 residues. The CDR3 DNA sequence: TGTGCCAGCAGCTTAATTCGTCTAAGCACAGATACGCAGTATTTT. Translation: CASSLIRLSTDTQYF. Full variable domain (missing parts from reference TRBV11-2 and TRBJ2-3): EAGVAQSPRYKIIEKRQSVAFWCNPISGHATLYWYQQILGQGPKLLIQFQNNGVVDDSQLPKDRFSAERLKGVDSTLKIQPAKLEDSAVYLCASSLIRLSTDTQYFGPGTRLTVL.

The chain employs TRBV20-1 and TRBJ2-3, with 10 bases fitting TRBD2. The germline V gene has CDR1 DFQATT and CDR2 SNEGSKA (reference sequence). J was trimmed by 2 bases and V by 1 base; bases with no gene match: 12. CDR3 length: 18 residues. For the CDR3, the DNA is TGCAGTGCTAGAGGTCGAAAATGGCTAGCGGGAGTCACAGATACGCAGTATTTT. Its protein is CSARGRKWLAGVTDTQYF.

V is TRBV29-1 and J is TRBJ1-1; D gene ambiguous. The germline V gene has CDR1 SQVTM and CDR2 ANQGSEA. The ends were cut back, 3 bases at V and 4 bases at J, with 12 bases in the middle. CDR3 length: 13 residues. CDR3 sequence: CSVDSMGSTEAFF. The CDR3 DNA is TGCAGCGTTGATAGCATGGGGAGCACTGAAGCTTTCTTT.

The chain joins TRBV27 to TRBJ2-1, with 10 bases identical to TRBD1. Germline V gene sequence: CDR1 MNHEY, CDR2 SMNVEV (reference sequence). The CDR3 has 19 residues. V shed 2 bases, J shed 7 bases, and the junction held 17 bases outside the gene matches. CDR3 sequence reads: CASSLLGQGMGERINEQFF. The CDR3 DNA reads as TGTGCCAGCAGTTTACTGGGACAGGGGATGGGGGAGAGGATAAATGAGCAGTTCTTC.

The V gene is TRBV3-1, the J gene TRBJ2-7; 9 bases are shared with TRBD1. J gave up 6 bases and V 3 bases, and 3 bases lay outside the gene matches. The CDR3 is 13 amino acids. Germline V CDR1 and CDR2: LGHDT, YNNKEL (reference sequence). The CDR3 loop reads CASSHGTGSEQYF. The CDR3, as DNA: TGTGCCAGCAGCCACGGGACAGGGTCCGAGCAGTACTTC.

V is TRBV18 and J is TRBJ1-1; possible D gene TRBD1, 5 bases. With 5 bases removed from V and 5 bases from J, the gap between germline ends came to 9 bases. Germline V gives CDR1 KGHSH, CDR2 LQKENI. The CDR3 sequence is 12 residues long. The CDR3 loop reads CASSDGGTEAFF. The CDR3 coding sequence is TGTGCCAGCTCAGACGGGGGAACTGAAGCTTTCTTT.

This rearrangement joins TRBV20-1 to TRBJ1-2; TRBD1 agrees at 12 bases. The CDR3 covers 17 residues. V shed 6 bases, J shed 3 bases, and the junction held 14 bases outside the gene matches. Germline assignment: CDR1 DFQATT and CDR2 SNEGSKA (reference sequence). The CDR3 region is CSATTSRDRGPHYGYTF. The CDR3 nucleotides are TGCAGTGCCACGACGTCGCGGGACAGGGGGCCCCACTATGGCTACACCTTC.

This chain connects TRBV9 to TRBJ2-5; no definite D call. The CDR3 has 14 residues. Trimming took 3 bases from V and 4 from J, leaving 13 bases between them. Germline V gene lookup returns CDR1 SGDLS and CDR2 YYNGEE. The CDR3 sequence: CASSAGPMGETQYF. CDR3 coding DNA: TGTGCCAGCAGCGCCGGGCCTATGGGAGAGACCCAGTACTTC.

The CDR3 coding sequence is TGTGCCTGGAGTAACACTGAAGCTTTCTTT. As protein: CAWSNTEAFF. The gene calls are TRBV30 and TRBJ1-1; no clear D. Trimming shortened V by 2 bases and J by 2 bases, and 0 bases separated the two germline ends. Germline V gene lookup returns CDR1 GTSNPN and CDR2 SVGIG (reference sequence). This CDR3 has 10 residues.

The V call is TRBV30, the J call TRBJ2-2; D not resolved. The germline V gene has CDR1 GTSNPN and CDR2 SVGIG (reference sequence). The CDR3 runs 11 residues. Trimming removed 5 bases at V and 3 bases at J, with 4 bases between. As DNA, the CDR3 is TGTGCCTGGTATCACACCGGGGAGCTGTTTTTT. It codes for CAWYHTGELFF.

The chain uses TRBV9 and TRBJ2-1; TRBD2 agrees at 9 bases. V lost 0 bases and J lost 2; bases outside the gene matches: 3. CDR1 and CDR2 (germline): SGDLS, YYNGEE. The CDR3 contains 16 residues. CDR3 DNA: TGTGCCAGCAGCGTAGCAGGACTAGCGACCTACAATGAGCAGTTCTTC. Encoded protein: CASSVAGLATYNEQFF.

V is TRBV6-6 and J is TRBJ2-7; 10 bases are shared with TRBD2. The CDR3 covers 16 residues. Trimming removed 5 bases from V and 1 base from J; junction bases left unmatched: 8. In germline, CDR1 is MNHNY, CDR2 SVGAGI (reference sequence). CDR3 protein: CASSPLAGGMSYEQYF. In DNA, the CDR3 is TGTGCCAGCAGTCCCTTAGCGGGAGGAATGTCCTACGAGCAGTACTTC.

The rearrangement joins TRBV4-1 to TRBJ2-3; D remains unclear. V dropped 0 bases and J dropped 2 bases, with 3 bases sitting between them. The V gene's germline CDR1 is MGHRA and CDR2 YSYEKL. The CDR3 extends over 13 amino acids. This CDR3 reads CASSQENTDTQYF. The DNA for the CDR3 is TGCGCCAGCAGCCAAGAGAACACAGATACGCAGTATTTT.

The chain carries TRBV6-4 and TRBJ1-5, with a weak D call TRBD1 (5 bases). The CDR3 spans 14 residues. The ends were cut back, 7 bases at V and 7 bases at J, with 17 bases in the middle. Germline V gene lookup returns CDR1 MRHNA and CDR2 SNTAGT. The CDR3 reads CASTTGWGWQPQHF. The CDR3 nucleotides read TGTGCCAGCACTACGGGGTGGGGCTGGCAGCCCCAGCATTTT.